The 20 T cell receptor beta chains presented below share a single source sample, sequenced in a study of blood T cell repertoires in COVID-19. Assay: immunoSEQ multiplex PCR; the TCRdb copy retains only in-frame clones and omits some. The sample contains 130,000 or so clones, 70% to 85% of which appear only once. The specimen sequenced was peripheral blood. Source of these receptors: a woman aged 55-70 years with acute or convalescent COVID-19.

About this clone: Distinct nucleotide sequences in the sample also encode this CDR3. The V and J genes are TRBV14 and TRBJ2-2, with TRBD2 matching over 9 bases. The length of the CDR3 is 15 residues. Germline V lookup: CDR1 SGHDN, CDR2 FVKESK. With 4 bases clipped from V and 3 bases from J, the junction kept 3 bases outside the gene matches. The CDR3: CASSPRLADTGELFF. CDR3 DNA sequence: TGTGCCAGCAGCCCCAGACTAGCGGACACCGGGGAGCTGTTTTTT.

The rearrangement joins TRBV7-9 to TRBJ2-3; the match to TRBD1 covers 11 bases. The ends lost 5 bases at V and 2 bases at J; junction bases unmatched: 6. The CDR3 spans 16 residues. CDR1 and CDR2 (germline): SEHNR, FQNEAQ (reference sequence). CDR3 in amino acids: CASSPRTGGYTDTQYF. The CDR3 bases are TGTGCCAGCAGCCCGAGGACAGGGGGCTACACAGATACGCAGTATTTT.

The chain carries TRBV24-1 and TRBJ2-3, with TRBD1 matching 10 bases. The CDR3 length is 14 residues. Germline assignment: CDR1 KGHDR and CDR2 SFDVKD. V shed 9 bases and J 4 bases; nucleotides not matched to a gene: 6. As DNA, the CDR3 is TGTGCCACCGGGGGGACAGGGGAAGCAGATACGCAGTATTTT. It encodes CATGGTGEADTQYF.

This chain uses TRBV6-5 with TRBJ1-2; tentatively, D is TRBD1 (5 bases). This CDR3 has 13 residues. Germline assignment: CDR1 MNHEY and CDR2 SVGAGI. The ends were cut back, 0 bases at V and 8 bases at J, with 10 bases in the middle. The CDR3 sequence is CASSYSRVQGYTF. The DNA of the CDR3 is TGTGCCAGCAGTTACTCCAGGGTACAGGGCTACACCTTC.

The chain is built from TRBV7-8 and TRBJ1-1; D is undetermined. The length of the CDR3 is 15 residues. Trimming pared 5 bases from V and 2 bases from J, leaving 15 bases between. The germline gives CDR1 SGHVS, CDR2 FQNEAQ. The CDR3 region is CASSRSQQSNTEAFF. CDR3 bases: TGTGCCAGCAGCCGAAGTCAACAGAGCAACACTGAAGCTTTCTTT.

This sequence joins TRBV5-4 and TRBJ2-5; TRBD2 is a possible D gene (5 bases). Germline values: CDR1 SGHNT, CDR2 YYREEE (reference sequence). The CDR3 contains 15 residues. V was clipped by 3 bases and J by 2 bases, with 14 bases between them. The CDR3 region has the DNA TGTGCCAGCAGCTACCTCTTGGAGCGGCAAGAGACCCAGTACTTC. Amino acid sequence: CASSYLLERQETQYF.

The chain couples TRBV19 to TRBJ1-5, with D uncertain. Germline loops: CDR1 LNHDA, CDR2 SQIVND (reference sequence). Trimming left V 5 bases short and J 7 bases short, with 12 bases between. The CDR3 consists of 13 residues. The CDR3 region has the DNA TGTGCCAGTAGTTCGGGGAAAGGGCAGCCCCAGCATTTT. It is translated as CASSSGKGQPQHF.

The chain couples TRBV9 to TRBJ2-3, with a possible D match to TRBD1 (5 bases). V was trimmed by 6 bases and J by 9 bases, leaving 23 bases between them. CDR3 length equals 15 residues. Germline V gene lookup returns CDR1 SGDLS and CDR2 YYNGEE. The CDR3 is CASTETGSTLETQYF. The CDR3 DNA sequence: TGTGCCAGCACCGAAACAGGTTCGACCCTCGAGACGCAGTATTTT. Combining the CDR3 with reference TRBV9 and TRBJ2-3 gives the whole variable domain DSGVTQTPKHLITATGQRVTLRCSPRSGDLSVYWYQQSLDQGLQFLIQYYNGEERAKGNILERFSAQQFPDLHSELNLSSLELGDSALYFCASTETGSTLETQYFGPGTRLTVL.

This clone was counted between two and nine times. The chain links TRBV3-1 (or the pseudogene TRBV3-2) to TRBJ1-2; perhaps TRBD1 as D (5 bases). The V gene's germline CDR1 is LGHDT and CDR2 YNNKEL (reference sequence). The CDR3 has 15 amino acids. V lost 0 bases, J lost 8 bases, and 16 bases lay in between. The CDR3 reads CASSQDLEGPGGYTF. CDR3 in DNA: TGTGCCAGCAGCCAAGATTTGGAGGGGCCGGGAGGCTACACCTTC.

This rearrangement joins TRBV27 to TRBJ1-2; D is unresolved. From germline, CDR1 is MNHEY and CDR2 SMNVEV (reference sequence). Trimming stripped 9 bases from V and 0 bases from J, with 8 bases between. The CDR3 spans 12 residues. For the CDR3, the DNA is TGTGCCAGTCGAAGAGCTAACTATGGCTACACCTTC. This encodes CASRRANYGYTF.

This clone occurred once. The V gene is TRBV3-1 (or the pseudogene TRBV3-2), the J gene TRBJ1-1, with TRBD1 as a possible D gene (5 bases). Deletions cut 1 base from V and 2 bases from J, with 14 bases between. The CDR3 length is 16 residues. Germline V gene data show CDR1 as LGHDT and CDR2 as YNNKEL (reference sequence). The CDR3, as DNA: TGTGCCAGCAGCCAAGGAATCGGGGGTGGAAACACTGAAGCTTTCTTT. This translates into CASSQGIGGGNTEAFF.

This clone came up a few times. V gene TRBV7-9 combines with J gene TRBJ2-5, with a weak D call TRBD1 (6 bases). The germline V gene encodes CDR1 SEHNR and CDR2 FQNEAQ (reference sequence). The V end was cut by 3 bases, the J end by 2 bases, with 10 bases between. This CDR3 has 14 residues. DNA for the CDR3: TGTGCCAGCAGCTTGGCCAGGGGACAAGAGACCCAGTACTTC. As protein: CASSLARGQETQYF. The full variable domain, in which reference TRBV7-9 and TRBJ2-5 provide the parts outside the CDR3, is DTGVSQNPRHKITKRGQNVTFRCDPISEHNRLYWYRQTLGQGPEFLTYFQNEAQLEKSRLLSDRFSAERPKGSFSTLEIQRTEQGDSAMYLCASSLARGQETQYFGPGTRLLVL.

This CDR3 is CASSYSRVPNQPQHF. CDR3 bases: TGTGCCAGCAGTTACTCACGGGTCCCCAATCAGCCCCAGCATTTT. The chain couples TRBV6-5 to TRBJ1-5; D gene uncertain. Germline loops: CDR1 MNHEY, CDR2 SVGAGI. The CDR3 length is 15 residues. Deletions cut 0 bases from V and 3 bases from J, with 9 bases between.

The chain is built from TRBV25-1 and TRBJ1-1; 8 bases are shared with TRBD1. CDR1 and CDR2 (germline): MGHDK, SYGVNS. Trimming removed 1 base from V and 5 bases from J; junction bases left unmatched: 9. CDR3 size: 16 residues. CDR3 DNA sequence: TGTGCCAGCAGTGAATCCCGAACAGGGGGGAGGACTGAAGCTTTCTTT. Its protein product is CASSESRTGGRTEAFF.

The rearrangement uses TRBV20-1 and TRBJ1-1, with D possibly matching TRBD1 (5 bases). Germline V CDR1 and CDR2: DFQATT, SNEGSKA (reference sequence). This CDR3 has 11 residues. V gave up 5 bases and J gave up 5 bases, with 9 bases separating them. CDR3 nucleotides: TGCAGTGCTGTAAAGGGGACTGAAGCTTTCTTT. This codes for CSAVKGTEAFF.

V gene TRBV14 combines with J gene TRBJ1-1; possible D gene TRBD1, 5 bases. V lost 1 base and J lost 5, with 8 bases in between. The CDR3 is made up of 13 amino acids. Germline CDR1 reads SGHDN; CDR2 reads FVKESK. CDR3 amino acids: CASSQVSGTEAFF. CDR3 DNA sequence: TGTGCCAGCAGCCAAGTTTCAGGGACTGAAGCTTTCTTT. Looking up the rest from reference TRBV14 and TRBJ1-1 gives the full variable domain: EAGVTQFPSHSVIEKGQTVTLRCDPISGHDNLYWYRRVMGKEIKFLLHFVKESKQDESGMPNNRFLAERTGGTYSTLKVQPAELEDSGVYFCASSQVSGTEAFFGQGTRLTVV.

The chain employs TRBV28 and TRBJ1-5; tentatively, D is TRBD1 (5 bases). Germline CDR1 and CDR2: MDHEN and SYDVKM. The CDR3 is 18 residues long. Trimming took 6 bases from V and 1 from J, leaving 22 bases between them. CDR3 region: CASRHPLRQTQSNQPQHF. In DNA, the CDR3 is TGTGCCAGCAGGCACCCTCTCAGACAGACTCAAAGCAATCAGCCCCAGCATTTT. Full variable domain (outside the CDR3, taken from reference TRBV28 and TRBJ1-5): DVKVTQSSRYLVKRTGEKVFLECVQDMDHENMFWYRQDPGLGLRLIYFSYDVKMKEKGDIPEGYSVSREKKERFSLILESASTNQTSMYLCASRHPLRQTQSNQPQHFGDGTRLSIL.

With respect to this clone: A junction boundary mismatches the germline segment, possibly from a read error. The sample has other DNA sequences that encode this CDR3 too. The chain carries TRBV6-5 and TRBJ1-2, with 8 nucleotides matching TRBD1. This CDR3 is built from 13 residues. Germline V CDR1 and CDR2: MNHEY, SVGAGI. DNA for the CDR3: TGTGCCAGCAGTAGGACAGGGAACTACGGCTACACCTTC. It encodes CASSRTGNYGYTF.

This chain connects TRBV18 to TRBJ2-1, with D possibly being TRBD1 (5 bases). Germline V gene data show CDR1 as KGHSH and CDR2 as LQKENI. V was cut by 4 bases and J by 3 bases, with 13 bases left in between. The length of the CDR3 is 15 residues. Here the CDR3 reads CASSLKVQGYNEQFF. The CDR3 region has the DNA TGTGCCAGCTCACTAAAAGTGCAGGGCTACAATGAGCAGTTCTTC. Filled out from reference TRBV18 and TRBJ2-1, the complete variable domain reads NAGVMQNPRHLVRRRGQEARLRCSPMKGHSHVYWYRQLPEEGLKFMVYLQKENIIDESGMPKERFSAEFPKEGPSILRIQQVVRGDSAAYFCASSLKVQGYNEQFFGPGTRLTVL.

V and J are TRBV27 and TRBJ1-2; D not certain. CDR3 length equals 12 residues. Between the trimmed V and J ends, which lost 5 bases and 4 bases, there was a span of 8 bases. Per the germline V gene, CDR1 is MNHEY and CDR2 is SMNVEV (reference sequence). CDR3 sequence: CASSPGGYGYTF. CDR3 bases: TGTGCCAGCAGTCCCGGAGGCTATGGCTACACCTTC.